Following are 3 T cell receptor beta chains from one sample sequenced in a study of blood T cell repertoires in COVID-19. The table came from immunoSEQ multiplex PCR; TCRdb's copy has only in-frame clones and leaves some out. The table lists approximately 300,000 clones, 70% to 90% of them singletons. Sequencing was performed on peripheral blood. The receptors come from a woman in her forties or fifties with active or convalescent COVID-19.

The V gene is TRBV7-6, the J gene TRBJ2-7, with 8 positions matching TRBD2. Germline CDR1 reads SGHVS; CDR2 reads FNYEAQ. With 2 bases clipped from V and 9 bases from J, the junction kept 12 bases outside the gene matches. The CDR3 is made up of 15 amino acids. The CDR3 sequence: CASSLQRGSPGGQYF. In DNA, the CDR3 is TGTGCCAGCAGCTTACAGCGGGGGTCGCCCGGGGGGCAGTACTTC. Complete variable domain (other parts from reference TRBV7-6 and TRBJ2-7): GAGVSQSPRYKVTKRGQDVALRCDPISGHVSLYWYRQALGQGPEFLTYFNYEAQQDKSGLPNDRFSAERPEGSISTLTIQRTEQRDSAMYRCASSLQRGSPGGQYFGPGTRLTVT.

The rearrangement links TRBV3-1 (or the pseudogene TRBV3-2) to TRBJ1-2, with 10 bases matching TRBD1. V dropped 4 bases and J dropped 8; count of bases not matched to a gene: 7. CDR3 length equals 14 residues. In germline, CDR1 is LGHDT, CDR2 YNNKEL (reference sequence). The CDR3 bases are TGTGCCAGCAGCCCTACCGGGACAGGGGTAGGCTACACCTTC. Translated, it gives CASSPTGTGVGYTF.

This rearrangement joins TRBV6-1 to TRBJ2-5; 8 bases are a match to TRBD1. The V segment lost 1 base and the J segment 5 bases; nucleotides outside the gene matches: 6. CDR3 length: 15 amino acids. Per germline, CDR1 MNHNS and CDR2 SASEGT. The CDR3 sequence: CASSEGTGSWETQYF. The CDR3 coding sequence is TGTGCCAGCAGTGAAGGGACAGGGTCTTGGGAGACCCAGTACTTC.